Below, one T cell receptor beta chain is given with its context. Which antigen it targets is not known. No much larger clonotype is one base removed from it; base qualities were not supplied. At one collaborating source in Seattle, patients were enrolled during active infection and were followed longitudinally through the course of disease. Collaborating institutions collected whole blood in K2EDTA tubes following their own protocols. For TCRbeta analysis, collaborators shipped samples in one of three forms: frozen whole blood, isolated PBMCs, or DNA extracted from either of those sample types. This record belongs to a study of blood T cell repertoires in COVID-19 (TCRdb year 2020). Regarding the research as a whole: Samples from collaborators originated in the United States, Italy and Spain and spanned both the acute and convalescent phases of COVID-19. The material from the prospective study consisted of cDNA or gDNA derived from T cells, B-cell-depleted T cells, or PBMCs. Deeply sampled blood TCRbeta repertoires from subjects exposed to, actively infected with, or recovered from COVID-19 were included in the dataset. The repertoires were released in a freely available public database meant as a resource for research on the immune response to SARS-CoV-2. Samples came from the ongoing ImmuneRACE study (first 160 participants) plus 1,254 subjects from 6 global collaborators. The sample metadata nearly always contained a de-identified subject ID, COVID-19 status, age in years and sex. Where available, HLA class I and class II types were obtained from metadata supplied by the sample provider rather than from assay-based typing. Overall study results and their limits: Clinical and demographic metadata were provided uncurated, with the amount varying by source and participant.

Including cysteine and phenylalanine, the CDR3 has 17 amino acids. The only DNA kept is the CDR3, 51 bases in frame from the first base. The germline V gene (reference sequence) gives CDR1 as SEHNR and CDR2 as FQNEAQ. Trimmed from V: 2 bases; trimmed from J: 2 bases; junction bases lacking a gene match: 5. TCRbeta CDR3 regions were amplified from genomic DNA using the immunoSEQ Assay, a bias-controlled multiplex PCR. As for how the authors treated the data: Within the assay, amplification of reference gene primers was used to estimate how many nucleated cells each sample contained. To quantify the absolute abundance of each unique TCRbeta CDR3 rearrangement, sequence reads were collapsed and filtered. For each sample, productive Simpson clonality was calculated by taking the square root of Simpson's diversity index across productive rearrangements. TCRdb took over this immuneACCESS table, retaining in-frame rearrangements with V and J assigned. Such tables are incomplete; in checked studies, under half of the missing clones stem from an unresolved V gene, and the remainder is unexplained. D and trimming come from the DNA, and the V and J calls and clone size come from that table. The sample table lists roughly 300,000 clones, roughly nine tenths of them with a count of one. The top ten clones comprise about an eighth of the sample.

The source is a woman in her twenties or thirties with COVID-19, enrolled during active disease. Rearrangement joined TRBV7-9 to TRBJ2-3; 12 bases in between match TRBD2. Sequenced input: peripheral blood. The CDR3 protein: CASSLQGLAGSTDTQYF. The DNA sequence is as follows: TGTGCCAGCAGCTTACAGGGACTAGCGGGTTCCACAGATACGCAGTATTTT.